The rows below give T cell receptor beta chains drawn from one sample of a study of shared clonotypes between healthy human individuals. Clones were sequenced by immunoSEQ multiplex PCR, and TCRdb holds only the in-frame ones, with some missing. This sample has a few million clones; just over 90% occur once, and the top ten carry about 0.37%. Sample: naive CD4+ T cells from PBMCs. The source is a man aged 18 to 35 in good health. Some clones in this sample may be carry-over from other donors' samples. CDR3s include the opening cysteine and the closing phenylalanine or tryptophan. A D gene is named only where the DNA matches it firmly. The listing skips clone size in some rows; elsewhere it reads once, few, many or a size class.

V	size	D	J	DNA	CDR3
TRBV18	.	.	TRBJ1-1	TGTGCCAGCTCTCTTGGACGGGTTCGAGCTTTCTTT	CASSLGRVRAFF
TRBV6-5	.	.	TRBJ2-7	TGTGCCAGCACACCCCAGGGGGGCGAGCAGTACTTC	CASTPQGGEQYF
TRBV10-3	.	.	TRBJ2-5	TGTGCCATCAGATTACAGGGGCACGTACGGGAGGACCGCCAAGAGACCCAGTACTTC	CAIRLQGHVREDRQETQYF
TRBV14	.	.	TRBJ1-2	TGTGCCAGCAGCCAAGGTCAAAACTATGGCTACACCTTC	CASSQGQNYGYTF
TRBV5-1	.	.	TRBJ1-2	TGCGCCAGCAGCGGACAGTACTCTAACTATGGCTACACCTTC	CASSGQYSNYGYTF
TRBV5-4	once	TRBD2	TRBJ2-1	TGTGCCAGCAGCTTGTCCGGGACTAACAATGAGCAGTTCTTC	CASSLSGTNNEQFF
TRBV28	.	TRBD1	TRBJ1-4	TGTGCCAGCAGTTCCTGGGACAGGGGGTTTCTTGAAAAACTGTTTTTT	CASSSWDRGFLEKLFF
TRBV28	.	.	TRBJ2-3	TGTGCCAGCAGCCCCCGAGAAGATACGCAGTATTTT	CASSPREDTQYF
TRBV19	.	TRBD2	TRBJ2-3	TGTGCCAGTAGTTACAGCGGGGGTAGCACAGATACGCAGTATTTT	CASSYSGGSTDTQYF
TRBV14	.	.	TRBJ1-2	TGTGCCAGCACGGGAGATGGCTACACCTTC	CASTGDGYTF
TRBV19	.	TRBD1	TRBJ2-7	TGTGCCAGTAGTACCTCCGGGACAGCTAAGAGAAGGTACTTC	CASSTSGTAKRRYF
TRBV29-1	.	.	TRBJ1-1	TGCAGCGGGAGTAGGAGGCGAGCTTTCTTT	CSGSRRRAFF
TRBV5-4	.	TRBD1	TRBJ2-7	TGTGCCAGCAGCCGGGACAGAGCTTACGAGCAGTACTTC	CASSRDRAYEQYF
TRBV7-3	.	.	TRBJ2-3	TGTGCCAGCAGCCAGACCCCCCCAGATACGCAGTATTTT	CASSQTPPDTQYF
TRBV10-3	.	TRBD1	TRBJ2-7	TGTGCCATCAGTGCCTCACTCCAGTCGTCAGGGGGCTACTACGAGCAGTACTTC	CAISASLQSSGGYYEQYF
TRBV5-1	.	TRBD2	TRBJ2-1	TGCGCCAGCAAAAAGCGGGAGGGGTACAATGAGCAGTTCTTC	CASKKREGYNEQFF
TRBV19	.	TRBD1	TRBJ2-5	TGTGCCAGTAGGAACAGGGGAAGTTCGGAGACCCAGTACTTC	CASRNRGSSETQYF
TRBV29-1	.	.	TRBJ1-1	TGCAGCGTCTCGGGGGCGGAAACTGAAGCTTTCTTT	CSVSGAETEAFF
TRBV13	.	TRBD1	TRBJ1-1	TGTGCCAGCAGCTTACCTACAGGGGGATCGAACACTGAAGCTTTCTTT	CASSLPTGGSNTEAFF
TRBV28	.	.	TRBJ2-7	TGTGCCAGCAGTTTCTCGGGTCGGAACTCCTACGAGCAGTACTTC	CASSFSGRNSYEQYF
TRBV5-5	.	.	TRBJ1-1	TGTGCCAGCAGCTTGTTAGGGTTGGACACTGAAGCTTTCTTT	CASSLLGLDTEAFF
TRBV5-4	.	.	TRBJ2-3	TGTGCCAGCAGCCAGCTCGGAACAGATACGCAGTATTTT	CASSQLGTDTQYF
TRBV7-2	once	.	TRBJ2-7	TGTGCCAGCAGCTTACGGCGGGCAAGCTCCTACGAGCAGTACTTC	CASSLRRASSYEQYF
TRBV2	.	.	TRBJ2-5	TGTGCCAGCAGTGAGGGACTTGCCGGAGCTATAGAGACCCAGTACTTC	CASSEGLAGAIETQYF
TRBV7-3	once	TRBD2	TRBJ2-1	TGTGCCAGCAGTTCAAGAGTGAGCGGGAGTGAGATGTTCTTC	CASSSRVSGSEMFF
TRBV30	.	TRBD2	TRBJ2-3	TGTGCCTGGAGTCCGGGCGGGAGCCCCACAGATACGCAGTATTTT	CAWSPGGSPTDTQYF
TRBV29-1	.	.	TRBJ2-5	TGCAGCGTTGCTCACACAGACCAAGAGACCCAGTACTTC	CSVAHTDQETQYF
TRBV2	.	TRBD1	TRBJ1-2	TGTGCCAGCAGTGCGGACAGGGACTATGGCTACACCTTC	CASSADRDYGYTF
TRBV7-9	.	.	TRBJ2-7	TGTGCCAGCAGGGGGGATACATACGAGCAGTACTTC	CASRGDTYEQYF
TRBV6-6	.	TRBD1	TRBJ1-4	TGTGCCAGCAGGAAGACAGGGACTAATGAAAAACTGTTTTTT	CASRKTGTNEKLFF
TRBV6-6	few	.	TRBJ1-1	TGTGCCAGCAGGATTGACACTGAAGCTTTCTTT	CASRIDTEAFF
TRBV7-9	.	.	TRBJ2-2	TGTGCCAGCAGCTTGGGCTCCGCGAGGGCGAACACCGGGGAGCTGTTTTTT	CASSLGSARANTGELFF
TRBV7-8	.	TRBD1	TRBJ1-2	TGTGCCAGCAGCCCCAGGGGGGTCGATGGCTACACCTTC	CASSPRGVDGYTF
TRBV6-6	.	TRBD2	TRBJ2-1	TGTGCCAGCGGGAGGGACCACTACAATGAGCAGTTCTTC	CASGRDHYNEQFF
TRBV19	.	.	TRBJ1-3	TGTGCCAGTAGTATCGTCAGCCCCGGCTTGGAGGGAAACACCATATATTTT	CASSIVSPGLEGNTIYF
TRBV6-1	.	TRBD1	TRBJ2-7	TGTGCCAGCAGTGTGAGGTCATCAGGACAGGGGATCTACGAGCAGTACTTC	CASSVRSSGQGIYEQYF
TRBV29-1	once	TRBD2	TRBJ2-7	TGCAGCGTTCGGACTAGCGGGAGAGACGAGCAGTACTTC	CSVRTSGRDEQYF
TRBV4-1	.	.	TRBJ2-1	TGCGCCAGCAGCCAAGATGGTAAGCGGGAGCAGTTCTTC	CASSQDGKREQFF
TRBV6-5	.	.	TRBJ1-1	TGTGCCAGCAGTTACTCCCGTTGGCAGGGCGACACTGAAGCTTTCTTT	CASSYSRWQGDTEAFF
TRBV4-2	.	TRBD2	TRBJ2-7	TGTGCCAGCCGGGGGGAGTACGAGCAGTACTTC	CASRGEYEQYF
TRBV5-5	.	.	TRBJ1-3	TGTGCCAGCAGCTTGGAGCAGGGATCCATATATTTT	CASSLEQGSIYF
TRBV6-5	.	TRBD2	TRBJ2-7	TGTGCCAGCAGCCCAACTAGCGGGAGGGCCTACGAGCAGTACTTC	CASSPTSGRAYEQYF